Given below is one T cell receptor (beta chain) in context. Its antigen is undetermined. Looked up from germline, CDR1 is SGHVS and CDR2 is FQNEAQ. V dropped 11 bases and J dropped 5; count of bases not matched to a gene: 9. This CDR3 is 15 amino acids long. The data stem from a study of shared clonotypes between healthy human individuals. Original processing methods: ImmunoSEQ gave junction-only sequences without quality scores, so filtering differed. The assay was immunoSEQ multiplex PCR, and TCRdb's table has in-frame clones only and misses some. The V and J calls and clone size are taken from that table; D and trimming were inferred from the DNA. The sample consists of roughly 1.4 million clones, approximately 98.5% of them appearing once. Donors were healthy HIV-negative adults without recently reported acute infections or vaccinations. General study points: The low donor count limited represented genetic and exposure-history diversity.

The receptor was isolated from a young man in good health. Sequences were obtained from naive CD4+ T cells sorted from blood. The subset here: CD45RA+ positively selected. The chain is built from TRBV7-8 and TRBJ2-2; 12 bases line up with TRBD2. CDR3 sequence (DNA): TGTGCCCCCGGGGGCCTAGCGGGAGGGACCGGGGAGCTGTTTTTT. Translation gives CAPGGLAGGTGELFF.